This T cell receptor beta chain was recovered during a study of T cell changes during pregnancy in multiple sclerosis (dated by TCRdb to about 2019). About the study as a whole: The study looked at changes in the T cell repertoire across pregnancy in women with multiple sclerosis.

The library was generated by the immunoSEQ multiplex PCR assay. Drawn from immuneACCESS, this table holds only the in-frame rearrangements with V and J called that TCRdb kept. Clones are partly lost; checked studies trace under half to an unresolved V gene and leave the rest unexplained. The sample records some 97,000 clones, about 92% of which are singletons. The ten largest clones represent about 2% of the sample. After removal of 3 bases from V and 3 bases from J, the junction retains 4 bases not matched to a gene. CDR1 and CDR2 are read off the germline V gene as SQVTM and ANQGSEA. Measured from the cysteine to the phenylalanine, the CDR3 is 14 residues long. Only the CDR3 portion is preserved as DNA: 42 bases, with reading frame beginning at the first base. In regard to this clone: Its binding antigen is unknown. No base quality values were provided; no much bigger clone lies one nucleotide off.

In this chain, TRBV29-1 is recombined with TRBJ2-1; 8 nucleotides in the junction match TRBD1. The TCR originated in a female donor with multiple sclerosis, enrolled in a pregnancy study. Sequenced material: peripheral blood, taken after pregnancy. The CDR3 amino acid sequence is: CSVDPDRGYNEQFF. The nucleotide sequence reads as follows: TGCAGCGTTGATCCAGACAGGGGCTACAATGAGCAGTTCTTC.